This T cell receptor (beta chain) stems from a study of T-cell memory formation after mild COVID-19. TCRdb re-called the 5' RACE reads with MiXCR, one entry per CDR3 protein. The sample shows 200,000 or so distinct CDR3 sequences, more than 8% of them seen only once. This clonotype was detected a few times. The germline gives CDR1 MDHEN, CDR2 SYDVKM. Trimming removed 3 bases at V and 6 bases at J, with 23 bases between. The CDR3 totals 17 residues. The sample comprised PBMCs or a T cell subset sorted from them (not recorded which). This clonotype was obtained from a man younger than 35 who had mild COVID-19 (a few samples of this study predate the infection). Cell type and time point are not known. The chain joins TRBV28 to TRBJ1-2; TRBD1 is a possible D gene (6 bases). CDR3 coding DNA: TGTGCCAGCAGTTTGCATACAGGGAAAGGTCAAGGGGATGGCTACACCTTC. Its protein product is CASSLHTGKGQGDGYTF.